The 32 T cell receptor beta chains reported below all come from one sample, sequenced in a study of T cell responses to AZD1222 COVID-19 vaccine (dated by TCRdb to the early 2020s). Preparation of the library involved the immunoSEQ multiplex PCR assay. TCRdb obtained this table from immuneACCESS and retained in-frame rearrangements with V and J assigned. These tables miss some clones; where compared with another copy, unresolved V genes account for less than half of the shortfall, and the remainder is unexplained. The sample yields 150,000 to 200,000 clones; about 86% were counted once. Approximately 8% of the sample rests with the top ten. The time point label here, explained by the study, means: baseline before first vaccination. The sequencing used peripheral blood, collected on day 0 of AZD1222 vaccination. Receptors were obtained from an adult in good health.

The chain is built from TRBV29-1 and TRBJ1-1; possibly TRBD1 for D (5 bases). The V end was cut by 7 bases, the J end by 4 bases, with 16 bases between. This CDR3 is 13 amino acids long. The germline V gene has CDR1 SQVTM and CDR2 ANQGSEA. CDR3 amino acids: CSALMGVATEAFF. DNA for the CDR3: TGCAGCGCGCTCATGGGGGTGGCCACTGAAGCTTTCTTT.

The chain couples TRBV5-1 to TRBJ1-1; D uncertain. V dropped 4 bases and J dropped 1 base, with 8 bases sitting between them. This CDR3 has 13 residues. Germline V lookup: CDR1 SGHRS, CDR2 YFSETQ. The CDR3 spells CASSTDGNTEAFF. The CDR3 nucleotides read TGCGCCAGCAGCACGGACGGGAACACTGAAGCTTTCTTT. Complete variable domain (other parts from reference TRBV5-1 and TRBJ1-1): KAGVTQTPRYLIKTRGQQVTLSCSPISGHRSVSWYQQTPGQGLQFLFEYFSETQRNKGNFPGRFSGRQFSNSRSEMNVSTLELGDSALYLCASSTDGNTEAFFGQGTRLTVV.

The rearrangement links TRBV5-1 to TRBJ1-4, with 7 bases lining up with TRBD1. The CDR3 extends over 15 amino acids. The V segment lost 3 bases and the J segment 8 bases; nucleotides outside the gene matches: 10. Germline loops: CDR1 SGHRS, CDR2 YFSETQ. CDR3 protein: CASSSYRGSGEKLFF. CDR3 in DNA: TGCGCCAGCAGCTCCTACAGGGGTTCGGGCGAAAAACTGTTTTTT.

This clone was seen only once. The chain is built from TRBV11-1 and TRBJ1-1, with D possibly being TRBD1 (5 bases). Trimming removed 2 bases from V and 0 bases from J, with 7 bases in between. Germline loops: CDR1 SGHAT, CDR2 FQDESV (reference sequence). The CDR3 consists of 14 residues. CDR3 protein: CASSLRGVNTEAFF. Written as DNA, the CDR3 is TGTGCCAGCAGCTTAAGGGGAGTGAACACTGAAGCTTTCTTT.

The rearrangement uses TRBV5-1 and TRBJ2-3; TRBD2 is a possible D gene (7 bases). With 7 bases removed from V and 0 bases from J, the gap between germline ends came to 9 bases. This CDR3 is built from 13 residues. Looked up from germline, CDR1 is SGHRS and CDR2 is YFSETQ. CDR3 sequence: CASEGGSTDTQYF. In DNA, the CDR3 is TGCGCCAGCGAGGGGGGGAGCACAGATACGCAGTATTTT.

The chain uses TRBV14 and TRBJ1-4; 7 positions agree with TRBD1. Trimming at V came to 3 bases and at J to 7 bases, leaving 8 bases not matched to a gene. Germline V gene data show CDR1 as SGHDN and CDR2 as FVKESK. This CDR3 contains 15 residues. This CDR3 is CASSQNRGWGEKLFF. The CDR3 region has the DNA TGTGCCAGCAGCCAGAACAGGGGATGGGGTGAAAAACTGTTTTTT.

The rearrangement joins TRBV2 to TRBJ1-1; maybe TRBD1 (5 bases). The ends were cut back, 3 bases at V and 9 bases at J, with 14 bases in the middle. CDR3 length: 13 residues. Germline CDR1 is SNHLY and CDR2 is FYNNEI. Written as DNA, the CDR3 is TGTGCCAGCAGTGAGCCTGGGGCAGCACAAGCTTTCTTT. Its protein product is CASSEPGAAQAFF.

This rearrangement joins TRBV9 to TRBJ2-3; the D is unclear. The CDR3 consists of 13 residues. The germline gives CDR1 SGDLS, CDR2 YYNGEE. V lost 3 bases to trimming and J lost 2 bases, with 7 bases between them. Written as DNA, the CDR3 is TGTGCCAGCAGCGGTGGCTTCACAGATACGCAGTATTTT. This translates into CASSGGFTDTQYF.

The chain couples TRBV7-2 to TRBJ1-1; D uncertain. CDR3 size: 13 residues. CDR1 is SGHTA, CDR2 FQGNSA, per germline. V gave up 5 bases and J gave up 4 bases, with 11 bases separating them. The CDR3 sequence is CASSTLTSTEAFF. CDR3 sequence (DNA): TGTGCCAGCAGCACCCTGACAAGCACTGAAGCTTTCTTT.

The chain links TRBV6-1 to TRBJ1-4; 9 bases fit TRBD1. V lost 2 bases and J lost 5; bases outside the gene matches: 6. Germline CDR1 is MNHNS and CDR2 is SASEGT. The CDR3 is 16 residues long. CDR3 sequence (DNA): TGTGCCAGCAGTGAAACCGGGGGGACAGGGAATGAAAAACTGTTTTTT. It translates to CASSETGGTGNEKLFF.

With regard to this clone: Germline is not matched at one junction end, which may reflect a read error. The rearrangement joins TRBV12-5 to TRBJ1-2, with TRBD1 matching 9 bases. Germline CDR1 is LGHNT and CDR2 is FRNRAP. CDR3 size: 14 residues. CDR3 amino acids: CASGLDRGDYGYTF. In DNA, the CDR3 is TGTGCTAGTGGCTTGGACAGGGGAGACTATGGCTACACCTTC.

The genes are TRBV7-9 and TRBJ1-1; D is unclear. Trimming took 4 bases from V and 1 from J, leaving 16 bases between them. The germline V gene has CDR1 SEHNR and CDR2 FQNEAQ (reference sequence). The CDR3 has 16 residues. CDR3 sequence reads: CASSSYKDRSNTEAFF. For the CDR3, the DNA is TGTGCCAGCAGCTCGTATAAGGACCGCTCGAACACTGAAGCTTTCTTT.

The rearrangement links TRBV19 to TRBJ2-3, with 7 bases fitting TRBD1. From germline, CDR1 is LNHDA and CDR2 SQIVND (reference sequence). This CDR3 has 16 residues. V lost 3 bases, J lost 1 base, and 7 bases stayed unmatched. CDR3 sequence: CASSMDGQGGTDTQYF. The DNA of the CDR3 is TGTGCCAGTAGTATGGACGGCCAGGGGGGCACAGATACGCAGTATTTT.

The V gene is TRBV5-4, the J gene TRBJ1-1; a weak D match, TRBD1 (5 bases). The V end lost 1 base, the J end lost 5 bases, and 15 bases lay between the germline ends. From germline, CDR1 is SGHNT and CDR2 YYREEE (reference sequence). The CDR3 has 15 amino acids. As DNA, the CDR3 is TGTGCCAGCAGCTTGTACCGTCAAGGGGCGACTGAAGCTTTCTTT. Residues: CASSLYRQGATEAFF.

The chain carries TRBV12-3 or TRBV12-4 and TRBJ2-5; D ambiguous. The germline V and J ends were trimmed by 1 base and 7 bases, with 7 bases remaining between them. The CDR3 covers 12 residues. CDR3 sequence: CASSLGTRTQYF. CDR3 in DNA: TGTGCCAGCAGTTTAGGTACGCGGACCCAGTACTTC.

This clone was detected once. The chain has TRBV3-1 (or the pseudogene TRBV3-2) and TRBJ2-1, with TRBD2 matching 9 bases. CDR3 length: 16 amino acids. Germline V gene sequence: CDR1 LGHDT, CDR2 YNNKEL (reference sequence). J lost 4 bases, V lost 1 base, and 5 bases had no gene match. CDR3 sequence: CASSQGAGGLYNEQFF. CDR3 sequence (DNA): TGTGCCAGCAGCCAAGGCGCGGGGGGGCTGTACAATGAGCAGTTCTTC.

V and J are TRBV2 and TRBJ2-1, with 8 bases lining up with TRBD2. This CDR3 has 14 residues. Losses at the gene ends were 8 bases for V and 3 bases for J; bases not matched to a gene: 6. Per germline, CDR1 SNHLY and CDR2 FYNNEI. In nucleotides, the CDR3 is TGTGCCAGCGGAGCGGGGGTTCACTACAATGAGCAGTTCTTC. As protein: CASGAGVHYNEQFF.

The gene calls are TRBV29-1 and TRBJ1-1; no clear D gene. V was shortened by 3 bases and J by 2 bases, with 7 bases between the two germline ends. This CDR3 is built from 12 residues. In germline, CDR1 is SQVTM, CDR2 ANQGSEA. This chain's CDR3 is CSVELGNTEAFF. The CDR3 nucleotides read TGCAGCGTTGAGTTGGGCAACACTGAAGCTTTCTTT.

The chain recombines TRBV11-2 with TRBJ1-1; 10 positions match TRBD1. Germline CDR1 is SGHAT and CDR2 is FQNNGV. The CDR3 is 18 residues long. V shed 3 bases and J 3 bases; nucleotides not matched to a gene: 13. The CDR3 nucleotides are TGTGCCAGCAGCTTTCCGGAGACAGGGGGCTATTGGGACACTGAAGCTTTCTTT. It codes for CASSFPETGGYWDTEAFF.

In this sample, this clone turned up once. V is TRBV7-2 and J is TRBJ2-5; possible D gene TRBD1, 6 bases. The CDR3 is made up of 14 amino acids. Trimming pared 5 bases from V and 5 bases from J, leaving 15 bases between. CDR1 and CDR2 from the germline V gene are SGHTA and FQGNSA. The CDR3 loop reads CASSARGNWETQYF. In DNA, the CDR3 is TGTGCCAGCAGCGCGAGGGGGAACTGGGAGACCCAGTACTTC.

This chain uses TRBV7-6 with TRBJ2-3; unclear D gene. This CDR3 region has 14 residues. The V gene lost 0 bases and the J gene lost 3 bases, with 7 bases spanning the gap. From germline, CDR1 is SGHVS and CDR2 FNYEAQ. Here the CDR3 reads CASSLARVTDTQYF. In nucleotides, the CDR3 is TGTGCCAGCAGCTTAGCTCGGGTTACAGATACGCAGTATTTT.

V gene TRBV5-1 combines with J gene TRBJ2-2, with D perhaps matching TRBD1 or TRBD2 (5 bases each). Trimming removed 0 bases from V and 6 bases from J, with 6 bases in between. There are 13 residues in the CDR3. Germline V gene lookup returns CDR1 SGHRS and CDR2 YFSETQ. The CDR3 nucleotides read TGCGCCAGCAGCTTGGTGGGGGCCGGGGAGCTGTTTTTT. It codes for CASSLVGAGELFF. Drawing the rest from reference TRBV5-1 and TRBJ2-2, the complete variable domain is KAGVTQTPRYLIKTRGQQVTLSCSPISGHRSVSWYQQTPGQGLQFLFEYFSETQRNKGNFPGRFSGRQFSNSRSEMNVSTLELGDSALYLCASSLVGAGELFFGEGSRLTVL.

The rearrangement uses TRBV4-1 and TRBJ2-5; 8 bases fit TRBD2. Germline CDR1 and CDR2: MGHRA and YSYEKL. The CDR3 is made up of 17 amino acids. V trimming: 1 base; J trimming: 1 base; junction bases outside the gene matches: 8. Here the CDR3 DNA reads TGCGCCAGCAGCCAAGTAATAGGACTAGCTTCCCAAGAGACCCAGTACTTC. Its protein product is CASSQVIGLASQETQYF.

V usage is TRBV10-3 and J usage is TRBJ2-2; TRBD1 agrees at 12 bases. CDR3 length: 15 residues. The V gene end was trimmed by 6 bases and the J gene end by 6 bases; junction bases not matched to a gene: 5. Germline lookup yields CDR1 ENHRY and CDR2 SYGVKD. This chain's CDR3 is CAIRGTGGAAGELFF. DNA of the CDR3: TGTGCCATCAGGGGGACAGGGGGCGCCGCCGGGGAGCTGTTTTTT.

This clone showed up just a few times. The J gene is TRBJ1-2, the V gene TRBV28; D ambiguous. The CDR3 runs 12 residues. V gave up 2 bases and J gave up 3 bases, with 4 bases separating them. Germline lookup yields CDR1 MDHEN and CDR2 SYDVKM. The CDR3 is CASSLRDYGYTF. In DNA, the CDR3 is TGTGCCAGCAGTTTACGAGACTATGGCTACACCTTC.

The V gene is TRBV5-1, the J gene TRBJ1-1, with 8 nucleotides matching TRBD1. The V and J ends lost 5 bases and 5 bases, in that order; junction bases with no gene match: 14. This CDR3 has 16 residues. Germline CDR1 SGHRS, CDR2 YFSETQ. CDR3 in amino acids: CASSLMGLTGETEAFF. In nucleotides, the CDR3 is TGCGCCAGCAGTTTGATGGGATTGACAGGGGAGACTGAAGCTTTCTTT.

The V gene is TRBV9, the J gene TRBJ2-6; 7 bases fit TRBD1. This CDR3 comprises 16 residues. Germline lookup yields CDR1 SGDLS and CDR2 YYNGEE. The ends lost 6 bases at V and 0 bases at J; junction bases unmatched: 6. Written as DNA, the CDR3 is TGTGCCAGCATGGGCAGGGGGAACTCTGGGGCCAACGTCCTGACTTTC. It encodes CASMGRGNSGANVLTF.

The sample holds one count of this clone. The chain has TRBV7-8 and TRBJ1-2; D not certain. The CDR3 contains 12 residues. V shed 2 bases and J shed 2 bases, with 3 bases lying between them. Germline V gives CDR1 SGHVS, CDR2 FQNEAQ. CDR3 coding DNA: TGTGCCAGCAGCTTAAGGAACTATGGCTACACCTTC. Translation gives CASSLRNYGYTF.

The count of this clone is one. The same CDR3 arises from other DNA sequences in this sample as well. The rearrangement links TRBV6-5 to TRBJ2-1, with D possibly being TRBD1 (6 bases). This CDR3 contains 11 residues. Germline V gene lookup returns CDR1 MNHEY and CDR2 SVGAGI. V was cut by 5 bases and J by 10 bases, with 9 bases left in between. The CDR3 protein is CASSQGYEQFF. In DNA form, the CDR3 reads TGTGCCAGCAGTCAGGGGTACGAGCAGTTCTTC.

The chain carries TRBV7-9 and TRBJ1-1; 10 nucleotides line up with TRBD1. The length of the CDR3 is 14 residues. CDR1 SEHNR and CDR2 FQNEAQ come from the germline V gene (reference sequence). Trimming removed 8 bases from V and 1 base from J; junction bases left unmatched: 4. The chain's CDR3 is CASHRQGANTEAFF. The CDR3 DNA reads TGTGCCAGCCACAGACAGGGGGCGAACACTGAAGCTTTCTTT.

The V and J genes are TRBV7-9 and TRBJ1-5; 10 nucleotides agree with TRBD1. Per germline, CDR1 SEHNR and CDR2 FQNEAQ (reference sequence). Trimming took 3 bases from V and 7 from J; bases not matched to a gene: 9. The CDR3 spans 16 residues. Here the CDR3 DNA reads TGTGCCAGCAGCTTGGGAACCGGGACAGGGGACCAGCCCCAGCATTTT. Translation gives CASSLGTGTGDQPQHF. Combining the CDR3 with reference TRBV7-9 and TRBJ1-5 gives the whole variable domain DTGVSQNPRHKITKRGQNVTFRCDPISEHNRLYWYRQTLGQGPEFLTYFQNEAQLEKSRLLSDRFSAERPKGSFSTLEIQRTEQGDSAMYLCASSLGTGTGDQPQHFGDGTRLSIL.

This rearrangement joins TRBV3-1 (or the pseudogene TRBV3-2) to TRBJ2-4, with a tentative D call TRBD1 (5 bases). The CDR3 is 13 residues long. The germline V gene has CDR1 LGHDT and CDR2 YNNKEL (reference sequence). Trimming pared 2 bases from V and 8 bases from J, leaving 10 bases between. DNA for the CDR3: TGTGCCAGCAGCCAAACAGGTGAGGACATTCAGTACTTC. This gives the protein CASSQTGEDIQYF.